This TCR beta chain appears in the sequencing data of a study of shared T cell receptors in the human thymus. The protocol was immunoSEQ multiplex PCR, while the TCRdb copy is restricted to in-frame clones and leaves out a portion. The repertoire has under 700,000 clones, 75% to 85% of them found once; the top ten carry about 0.014%. The length of the CDR3 is 16 residues. V lost 0 bases and J lost 7, with 16 bases in between. From germline, CDR1 is LGHNA and CDR2 YNFKEQ. These data were likewise used in another study, on human thymus T cells.

The J gene is TRBJ1-5, the V gene TRBV4-2; D is ambiguous. The sequencing input was thymocytes. The clonotype originates from a boy under two years old with a congenital heart defect. CDR3 bases: TGTGCCAGCAGCCAAGAATCCCGAAAACACGGGCAGCCCCAGCATTTT. The encoded protein is CASSQESRKHGQPQHF.